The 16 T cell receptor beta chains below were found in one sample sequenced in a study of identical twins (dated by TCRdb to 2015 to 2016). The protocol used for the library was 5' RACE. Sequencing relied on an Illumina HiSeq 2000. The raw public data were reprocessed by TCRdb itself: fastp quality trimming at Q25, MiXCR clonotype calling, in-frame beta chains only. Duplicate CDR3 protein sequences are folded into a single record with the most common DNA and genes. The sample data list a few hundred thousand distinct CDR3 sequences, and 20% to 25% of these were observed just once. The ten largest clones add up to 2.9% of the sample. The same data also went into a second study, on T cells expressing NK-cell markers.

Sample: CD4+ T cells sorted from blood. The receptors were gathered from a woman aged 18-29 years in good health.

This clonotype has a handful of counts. CDR3 sequence reads: CSARAGDEQFF. CDR3 in DNA: TGCAGTGCTAGGGCGGGTGATGAGCAGTTCTTC. The V and J genes are TRBV20-1 and TRBJ2-1, with D possibly TRBD2 on 5 matching bases. V was trimmed by 3 bases and J by 8 bases, leaving 8 bases between them. This CDR3 comprises 11 residues. CDR1 DFQATT and CDR2 SNEGSKA come from the germline V gene (reference sequence).

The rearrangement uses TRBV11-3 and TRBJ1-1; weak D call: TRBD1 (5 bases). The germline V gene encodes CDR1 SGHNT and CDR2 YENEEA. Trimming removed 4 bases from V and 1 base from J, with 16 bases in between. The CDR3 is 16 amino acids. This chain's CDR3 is CASSSRGQGTNTEAFF. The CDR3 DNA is TGTGCCAGCAGCTCGAGGGGTCAGGGTACGAACACTGAAGCTTTCTTT.

The CDR3 nucleotides are TGCGCCAGCACCCCCGGGGGAAACATTCAGTACTTC. This codes for CASTPGGNIQYF. The J gene is TRBJ2-4, the V gene TRBV5-1; the D gene is possibly TRBD2 (6 bases). V was shortened by 6 bases and J by 6 bases, with 10 bases between the two germline ends. Germline V gene data show CDR1 as SGHRS and CDR2 as YFSETQ. The CDR3 is made up of 12 amino acids.

This CDR3 reads CAASKGGAATDTQYF. Written as DNA, the CDR3 is TGCGCCGCTAGTAAGGGCGGGGCGGCTACAGATACGCAGTATTTT. The rearrangement links TRBV5-1 to TRBJ2-3; a possible D gene is TRBD2 (6 bases). This CDR3 spans 15 amino acids. Germline CDR1 and CDR2: SGHRS and YFSETQ. The germline V and J ends were trimmed by 10 bases and 3 bases, with 21 bases remaining between them.

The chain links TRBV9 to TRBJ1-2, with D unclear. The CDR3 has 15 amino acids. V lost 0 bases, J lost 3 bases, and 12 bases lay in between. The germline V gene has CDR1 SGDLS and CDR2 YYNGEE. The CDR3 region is CASSVAATPDYGYTF. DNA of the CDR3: TGTGCCAGCAGCGTAGCGGCCACTCCCGACTATGGCTACACCTTC.

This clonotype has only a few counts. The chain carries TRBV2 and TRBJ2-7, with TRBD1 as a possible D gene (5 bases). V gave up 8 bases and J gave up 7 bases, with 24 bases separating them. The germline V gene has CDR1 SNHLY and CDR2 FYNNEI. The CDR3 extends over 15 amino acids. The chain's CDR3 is CASLTPTESVGEQYF. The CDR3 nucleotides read TGTGCCAGCCTTACCCCGACAGAATCGGTGGGAGAGCAGTACTTC.

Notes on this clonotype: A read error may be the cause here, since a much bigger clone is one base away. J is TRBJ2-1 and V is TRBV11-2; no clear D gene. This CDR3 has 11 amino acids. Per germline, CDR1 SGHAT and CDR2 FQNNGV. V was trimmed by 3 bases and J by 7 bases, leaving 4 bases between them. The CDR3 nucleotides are TGTGCCAGCAGCTTGAAGAATGAGCAGTTCTTC. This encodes CASSLKNEQFF.

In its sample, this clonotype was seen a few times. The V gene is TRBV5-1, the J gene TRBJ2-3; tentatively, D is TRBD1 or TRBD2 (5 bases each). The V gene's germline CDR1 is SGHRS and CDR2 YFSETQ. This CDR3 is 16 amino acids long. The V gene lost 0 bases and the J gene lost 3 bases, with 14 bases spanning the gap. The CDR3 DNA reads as TGCGCCAGCAGCTTGGATGGCAGGGCGGGTACAGATACGCAGTATTTT. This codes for CASSLDGRAGTDTQYF. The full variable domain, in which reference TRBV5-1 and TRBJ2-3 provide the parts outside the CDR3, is KAGVTQTPRYLIKTRGQQVTLSCSPISGHRSVSWYQQTPGQGLQFLFEYFSETQRNKGNFPGRFSGRQFSNSRSEMNVSTLELGDSALYLCASSLDGRAGTDTQYFGPGTRLTVL.

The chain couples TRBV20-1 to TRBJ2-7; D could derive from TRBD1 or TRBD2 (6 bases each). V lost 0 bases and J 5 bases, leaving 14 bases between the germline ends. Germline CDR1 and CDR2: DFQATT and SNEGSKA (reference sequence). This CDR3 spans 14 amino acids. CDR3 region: CSARDGRGRDEQYF. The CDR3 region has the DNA TGCAGTGCTAGAGATGGCCGGGGGCGGGACGAGCAGTACTTC.

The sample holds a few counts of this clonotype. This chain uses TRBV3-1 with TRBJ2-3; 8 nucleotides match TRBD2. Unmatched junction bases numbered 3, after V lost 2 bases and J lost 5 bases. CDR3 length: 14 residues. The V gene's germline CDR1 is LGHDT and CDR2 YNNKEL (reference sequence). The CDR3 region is CASSQSGGGDTQYF. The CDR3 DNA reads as TGTGCCAGCAGCCAAAGCGGGGGTGGAGATACGCAGTATTTT.

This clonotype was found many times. CDR3 residues: CASSFRTSTDTQYF. For the CDR3, the DNA is TGTGCCAGCAGCTTTCGGACTTCCACAGATACGCAGTATTTT. The chain joins TRBV12-3 or TRBV12-4 to TRBJ2-3; possibly TRBD2 for D (5 bases). The CDR3 length is 14 residues. The V gene lost 6 bases and the J gene lost 2 bases, with 12 bases spanning the gap.

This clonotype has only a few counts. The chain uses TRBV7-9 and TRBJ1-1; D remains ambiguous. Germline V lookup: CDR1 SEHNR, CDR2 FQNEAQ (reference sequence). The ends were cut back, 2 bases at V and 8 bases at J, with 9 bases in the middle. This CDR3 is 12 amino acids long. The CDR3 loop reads CASSLIVSEAFF. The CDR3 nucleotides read TGTGCCAGCAGCTTAATTGTCAGCGAAGCTTTCTTT. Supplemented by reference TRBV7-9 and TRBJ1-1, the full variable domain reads DTGVSQNPRHKITKRGQNVTFRCDPISEHNRLYWYRQTLGQGPEFLTYFQNEAQLEKSRLLSDRFSAERPKGSFSTLEIQRTEQGDSAMYLCASSLIVSEAFFGQGTRLTVV.

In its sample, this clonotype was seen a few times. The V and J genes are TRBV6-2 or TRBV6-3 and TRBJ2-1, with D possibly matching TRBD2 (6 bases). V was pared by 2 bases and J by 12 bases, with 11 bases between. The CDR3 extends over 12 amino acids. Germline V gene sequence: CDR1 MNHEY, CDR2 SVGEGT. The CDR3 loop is CASSYGGWAQFF. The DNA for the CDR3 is TGTGCCAGCAGTTACGGGGGGTGGGCGCAGTTCTTC.

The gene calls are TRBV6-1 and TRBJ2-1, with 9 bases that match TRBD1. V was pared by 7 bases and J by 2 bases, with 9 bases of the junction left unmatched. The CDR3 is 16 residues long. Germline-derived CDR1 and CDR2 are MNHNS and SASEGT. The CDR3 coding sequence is TGTGCCAGCACCTCTACCGGGACAGGGACCTACAATGAGCAGTTCTTC. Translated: CASTSTGTGTYNEQFF.

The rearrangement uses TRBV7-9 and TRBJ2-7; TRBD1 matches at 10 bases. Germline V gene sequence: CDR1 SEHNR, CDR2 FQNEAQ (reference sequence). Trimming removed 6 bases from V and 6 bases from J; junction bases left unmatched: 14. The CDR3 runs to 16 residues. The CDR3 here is CASSSPLGQGEREQYF. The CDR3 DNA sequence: TGTGCCAGCAGTTCCCCTCTCGGACAGGGGGAACGCGAGCAGTACTTC.

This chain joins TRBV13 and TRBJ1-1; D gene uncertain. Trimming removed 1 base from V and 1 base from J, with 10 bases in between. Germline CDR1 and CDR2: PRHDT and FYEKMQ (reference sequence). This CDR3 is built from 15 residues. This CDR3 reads CASSLAPRGNTEAFF. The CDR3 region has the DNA TGTGCCAGCAGCTTAGCCCCAAGAGGGAACACTGAAGCTTTCTTT.